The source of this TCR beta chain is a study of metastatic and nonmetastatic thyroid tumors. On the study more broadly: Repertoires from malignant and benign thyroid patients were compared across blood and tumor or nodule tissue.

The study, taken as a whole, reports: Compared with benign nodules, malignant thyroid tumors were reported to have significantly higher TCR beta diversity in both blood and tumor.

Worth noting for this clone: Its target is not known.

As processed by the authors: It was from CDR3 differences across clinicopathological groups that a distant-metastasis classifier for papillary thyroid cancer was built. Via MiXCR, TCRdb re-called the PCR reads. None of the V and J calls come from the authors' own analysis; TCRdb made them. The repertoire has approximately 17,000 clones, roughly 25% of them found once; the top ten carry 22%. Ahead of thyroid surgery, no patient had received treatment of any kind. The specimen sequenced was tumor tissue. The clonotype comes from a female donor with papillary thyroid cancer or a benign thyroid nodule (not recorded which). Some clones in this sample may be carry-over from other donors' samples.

Here the CDR3 reads CSGIRGGVTDTQYF. CDR3 DNA: TGCAGTGGGATCCGGGGAGGTGTAACAGATACGCAGTATTTT. The V and J genes are TRBV20-1 and TRBJ2-3; perhaps TRBD2 as D (6 bases). V lost 7 bases and J 3 bases, leaving 17 bases between the germline ends. This CDR3 has 14 amino acids. Germline V gene lookup returns CDR1 DFQATT and CDR2 SNEGSKA (reference sequence).